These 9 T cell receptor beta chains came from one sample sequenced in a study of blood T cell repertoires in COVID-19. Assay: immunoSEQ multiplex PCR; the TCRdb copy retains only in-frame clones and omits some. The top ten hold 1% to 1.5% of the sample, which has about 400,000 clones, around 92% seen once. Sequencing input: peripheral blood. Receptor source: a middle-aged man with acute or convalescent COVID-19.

The CDR3 here is CASSHRGGENSPLHF. The CDR3 bases are TGTGCCAGCAGCCATAGGGGGGGAGAGAATTCACCCCTCCACTTT. The chain links TRBV16 to TRBJ1-6; tentatively, D is TRBD1 (6 bases). Per germline, CDR1 KGHSY and CDR2 FQNENV. The CDR3 length is 15 residues. The V end lost 3 bases, the J end lost 7 bases, and 13 bases lay between the germline ends.

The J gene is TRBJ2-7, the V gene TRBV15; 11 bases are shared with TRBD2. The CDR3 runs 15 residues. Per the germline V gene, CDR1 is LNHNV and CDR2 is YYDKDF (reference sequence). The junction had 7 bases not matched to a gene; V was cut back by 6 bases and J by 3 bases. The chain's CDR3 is CATRSGLAGLYEQYF. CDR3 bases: TGTGCCACCAGGAGCGGACTAGCGGGCCTCTACGAGCAGTACTTC.

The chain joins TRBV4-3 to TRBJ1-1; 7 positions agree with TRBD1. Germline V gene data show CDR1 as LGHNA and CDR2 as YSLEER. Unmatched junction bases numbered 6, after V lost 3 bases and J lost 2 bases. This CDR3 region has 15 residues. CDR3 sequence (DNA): TGCGCCAGCAGCCACCTGGACAGGCATAACACTGAAGCTTTCTTT. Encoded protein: CASSHLDRHNTEAFF.

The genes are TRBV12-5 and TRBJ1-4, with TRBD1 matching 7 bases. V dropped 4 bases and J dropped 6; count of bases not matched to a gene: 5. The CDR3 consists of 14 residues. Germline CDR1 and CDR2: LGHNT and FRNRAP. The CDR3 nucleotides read TGTGCTAGTGGTTCCAGACAGGGTGATGAAAAACTGTTTTTT. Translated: CASGSRQGDEKLFF.

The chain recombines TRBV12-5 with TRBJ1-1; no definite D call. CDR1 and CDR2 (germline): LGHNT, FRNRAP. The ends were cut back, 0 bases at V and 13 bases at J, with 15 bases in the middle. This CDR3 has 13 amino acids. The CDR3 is CASGLVVLALDFF. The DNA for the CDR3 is TGTGCTAGTGGTTTGGTAGTGTTGGCCCTAGATTTCTTT.

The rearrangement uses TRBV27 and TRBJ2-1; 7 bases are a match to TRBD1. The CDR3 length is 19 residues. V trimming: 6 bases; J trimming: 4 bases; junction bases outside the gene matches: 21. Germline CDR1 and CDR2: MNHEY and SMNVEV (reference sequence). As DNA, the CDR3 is TGTGCCAGCAGCCGTAAACGACCCACCTCGGGACAGCCATACAATGAGCAGTTCTTC. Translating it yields CASSRKRPTSGQPYNEQFF.

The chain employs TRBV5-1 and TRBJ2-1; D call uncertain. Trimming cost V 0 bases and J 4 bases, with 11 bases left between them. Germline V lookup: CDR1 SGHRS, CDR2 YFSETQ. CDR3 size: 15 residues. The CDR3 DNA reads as TGCGCCAGCAGCTTGGCGGTAGGCGGATACAATGAGCAGTTCTTC. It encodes CASSLAVGGYNEQFF.

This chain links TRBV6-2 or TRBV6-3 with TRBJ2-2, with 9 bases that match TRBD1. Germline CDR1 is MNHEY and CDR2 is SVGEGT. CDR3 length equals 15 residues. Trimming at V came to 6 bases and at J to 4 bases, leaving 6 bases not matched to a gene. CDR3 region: CASSVDRGLTGELFF. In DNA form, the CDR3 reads TGTGCCAGCAGCGTGGACAGGGGCCTCACCGGGGAGCTGTTTTTT.

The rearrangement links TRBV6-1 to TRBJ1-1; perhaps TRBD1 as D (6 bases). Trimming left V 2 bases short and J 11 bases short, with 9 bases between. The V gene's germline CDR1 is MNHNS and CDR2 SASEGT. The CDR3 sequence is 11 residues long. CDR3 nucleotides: TGTGCCAGCAGTGAAAGGCAGGGGGCTTTCTTT. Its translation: CASSERQGAFF.